This T cell receptor beta chain derives from a study of T cell repertoires in ileal Crohn's disease. The germline CDR1 and CDR2 sequences are KGHSY and FQNENV. V was shortened by 8 bases and J by 1 base, with 11 bases between the two germline ends. CDR3 length: 14 residues. Some clones are missing from TCRdb's copy, which holds only in-frame ones; the method was immunoSEQ multiplex PCR. The repertoire consists of roughly 28,000 clones, with 80% to 90% occurring once and the leading ten covering roughly 6%. The sequencing sample was made of ileal tissue. The chain is built from TRBV16 and TRBJ2-2; D is possibly TRBD1 (5 bases). The TCR comes from an adult with Crohn's disease. The CDR3 loop is CASRQGWNTGELFF. In nucleotides, the CDR3 is TGTGCCAGCCGGCAGGGATGGAACACCGGGGAGCTGTTTTTT.